This T cell receptor beta chain was observed in a study of cytomegalovirus exposure and HLA in healthy donors. Primers for the PCR totalled 60 Vbeta and 13 Jbeta. Assay: immunoSEQ multiplex PCR; the TCRdb copy retains only in-frame clones and omits some. The profile shows roughly 140,000 clones, 79% of them singletons. The length of the CDR3 is 14 residues. The V gene end was trimmed by 5 bases and the J gene end by 4 bases; junction bases not matched to a gene: 7. Germline V gene data show CDR1 as SGHTA and CDR2 as FQGTGA. As to this clone: Its antigen is unknown.

Points from the study as a whole: Confirmation was obtained in vitro that three CMV-associated chains are specific for CMV antigens. A few V segments could not be told apart, such as TRBV6-2 and TRBV6-3, and were left out.

The sequenced sample was PBMCs. The clonotype comes from a man aged 45-60 years in good health and CMV-seropositive. The chain is built from TRBV7-3 and TRBJ1-2, with 7 bases identical to TRBD1. In DNA, the CDR3 is TGTGCCAGCAGCCCAACAGGGGCGGCCTATGGCTACACCTTC. This translates into CASSPTGAAYGYTF.